The present T cell receptor (beta chain) was sequenced within a study of blood T cell repertoires in COVID-19. The germline V gene has CDR1 SGHTA and CDR2 FQGTGA. With V trimmed by 5 bases and J by 2 bases, 8 bases remained unmatched. This CDR3 has 15 amino acids. The table came from immunoSEQ multiplex PCR; TCRdb's copy has only in-frame clones and leaves some out. In the table there are about 83,000 clones, about 83% of which are singletons. The V gene is TRBV7-3, the J gene TRBJ2-7; TRBD1 agrees at 8 bases. The source material was peripheral blood. The sequence was obtained from a man in his fifties with active COVID-19. The CDR3: CASSIGQGTPYEQYF. Written as DNA, the CDR3 is TGTGCCAGCAGCATCGGACAGGGCACCCCCTACGAGCAGTACTTC. The full variable domain, with the rest looked up from reference TRBV7-3 and TRBJ2-7, is GAGVSQTPSNKVTEKGKYVELRCDPISGHTALYWYRQSLGQGPEFLIYFQGTGAADDSGLPNDRFFAVRPEGSVSTLKIQRTERGDSAVYLCASSIGQGTPYEQYFGPGTRLTVT.